This passage covers 4 T cell receptor beta chains from one sample sequenced in a study of shared clonotypes between healthy human individuals. Only in-frame clones appear in the TCRdb table, and some are missing; sequencing was by immunoSEQ multiplex PCR. This sample has about 690,000 clones, with 80% to 95% found just once. The sequenced sample consisted of memory CD8+ T cells from PBMCs. Subset here: CD45RO+ cells pooled with CCR7-negative TemRA cells. The receptors were sampled from a man younger than 30 in good health. Some clones in this sample may be carry-over from other donors' samples.

The chain combines TRBV2 with TRBJ2-1; possible D gene TRBD1, 5 bases. Trimming pared 8 bases from V and 2 bases from J, leaving 16 bases between. This CDR3 spans 15 amino acids. CDR1 and CDR2 from the germline V gene are SNHLY and FYNNEI. The CDR3 protein is CASGGASDPYNEQFF. Written as DNA, the CDR3 is TGTGCCAGCGGTGGGGCCTCGGACCCCTACAATGAGCAGTTCTTC. Drawing the rest from reference TRBV2 and TRBJ2-1, the complete variable domain is EPEVTQTPSHQVTQMGQEVILRCVPISNHLYFYWYRQILGQKVEFLVSFYNNEISEKSEIFDDQFSVERPDGSNFTLKIRSTKLEDSAMYFCASGGASDPYNEQFFGPGTRLTVL.

The genes are TRBV9 and TRBJ2-3; D not certain. V lost 4 bases to trimming and J lost 1 base, with 4 bases between them. CDR1 and CDR2 (germline): SGDLS, YYNGEE. This CDR3 contains 12 residues. The CDR3 region has the DNA TGTGCCAGCAGCCTCCGCACAGATACGCAGTATTTT. Translated: CASSLRTDTQYF. Based on the CDR3 plus reference TRBV9 and TRBJ2-3, the full variable domain is DSGVTQTPKHLITATGQRVTLRCSPRSGDLSVYWYQQSLDQGLQFLIQYYNGEERAKGNILERFSAQQFPDLHSELNLSSLELGDSALYFCASSLRTDTQYFGPGTRLTVL.

The V gene is TRBV15, the J gene TRBJ2-5; TRBD2 matches at 7 bases. V was clipped by 3 bases and J by 3 bases; unmatched bases: 7. The CDR3 runs to 15 residues. Germline-derived CDR1 and CDR2 are LNHNV and YYDKDF (reference sequence). CDR3 in amino acids: CATSRIRTRKETQYF. The CDR3 nucleotides read TGTGCCACCAGCAGGATACGGACTAGGAAAGAGACCCAGTACTTC.

The chain combines TRBV9 with TRBJ2-6, with D unclear. The CDR3 runs to 17 residues. Germline lookup yields CDR1 SGDLS and CDR2 YYNGEE. Trimming removed 0 bases at V and 0 bases at J, with 10 bases between. DNA of the CDR3: TGTGCCAGCAGCGTAGGACGGATGAGCTCTGGGGCCAACGTCCTGACTTTC. Translation: CASSVGRMSSGANVLTF. Combining the CDR3 with reference TRBV9 and TRBJ2-6 gives the whole variable domain DSGVTQTPKHLITATGQRVTLRCSPRSGDLSVYWYQQSLDQGLQFLIQYYNGEERAKGNILERFSAQQFPDLHSELNLSSLELGDSALYFCASSVGRMSSGANVLTFGAGSRLTVL.